A single TCR beta chain is shown here with its context. Authors' analysis steps: Cell counts per sample came from amplifying reference gene primers. Assay used: immunoSEQ multiplex PCR; TCRdb lists only in-frame clones, some missing. V, J and clone size are those of that table, while D and trimming were read from the DNA. Of about 85,000 clones listed, approximately 89% are singletons. CDR1 and CDR2 (germline): KGHDR, SFDVKD. V was cut by 5 bases and J by 3 bases, with 12 bases left in between. The CDR3 is 14 amino acids. The sample belongs to a study of blood T cell repertoires in COVID-19. Study overall: T cells, B-cell-depleted T cells, or PBMCs provided the cDNA or gDNA that served as material.

The sequence was collected from a man aged 45-60 years with acute or convalescent COVID-19. This chain joins TRBV24-1 and TRBJ1-2; D remains ambiguous. The material sequenced was peripheral blood. The CDR3 is CATSGPPADYGYTF. Here the CDR3 DNA reads TGTGCCACCAGTGGGCCCCCAGCGGACTATGGCTACACCTTC.